A selection of T cell receptor beta chains follows, all from one sample in a study of early T cells in non-severe SARS-CoV-2 infection. Using its own MiXCR run on the 5' RACE reads, TCRdb lists one record per CDR3 protein. Among 87,000 or so distinct CDR3 sequences listed, less than 15% were seen once. Specimen: whole blood. The receptors stem from an adult who was a healthcare worker with PCR-confirmed SARS-CoV-2 infection or an uninfected control (not recorded which). Both conserved end residues are part of each CDR3. D genes are given only for firm matches. Clone size is given for some rows only: seen once, a few or many times, or a class if the clone is expanded.

J gene: TRBJ1-5
V gene: TRBV5-6
D gene: .
clone size: few
CDR3 protein: CASSLQAVNQPQHF
CDR3 DNA: TGTGCCAGCAGCTTACAGGCAGTAAATCAGCCCCAGCATTTT

J gene: TRBJ1-2
V gene: TRBV7-2
D gene: .
clone size: .
CDR3 protein: CASSLDRFSGYTF
CDR3 DNA: TGTGCCAGCAGCTTAGACCGGTTTTCTGGCTACACCTTC

J gene: TRBJ1-6
V gene: TRBV28
D gene: .
clone size: .
CDR3 protein: CASSPKGAGTYNSPLHF
CDR3 DNA: TGTGCCAGCAGTCCGAAGGGTGCGGGAACCTATAATTCACCCCTCCACTTT

J gene: TRBJ2-3
V gene: TRBV6-2/TRBV6-3
D gene: .
clone size: .
CDR3 protein: CASSYSPGPRTDTQYF
CDR3 DNA: TGTGCCAGCAGTTACTCACCAGGGCCCCGCACAGATACGCAGTATTTT

J gene: TRBJ2-7
V gene: TRBV7-6
D gene: TRBD2
clone size: .
CDR3 protein: CASSHAITSGYEQYF
CDR3 DNA: TGTGCCAGCAGCCACGCCATCACTAGCGGTTACGAGCAGTACTTC

J gene: TRBJ1-6
V gene: TRBV11-2
D gene: .
clone size: few
CDR3 protein: CASSFEGSYNSPLHF
CDR3 DNA: TGTGCCAGCAGCTTCGAGGGCTCCTATAATTCACCCCTCCACTTT

J gene: TRBJ1-1
V gene: TRBV29-1
D gene: .
clone size: few
CDR3 protein: CSVATGTLNTEAFF
CDR3 DNA: TGCAGCGTTGCCACCGGGACCCTGAACACTGAAGCTTTCTTT

J gene: TRBJ1-4
V gene: TRBV27
D gene: .
clone size: .
CDR3 protein: CASRTLSRGATNEKLFF
CDR3 DNA: TGTGCCAGCAGGACCCTCTCGCGGGGCGCAACTAATGAAAAACTGTTTTTT

J gene: TRBJ2-3
V gene: TRBV6-2/TRBV6-3
D gene: TRBD2
clone size: .
CDR3 protein: CASTTPSGDYTDTQYF
CDR3 DNA: TGTGCCAGCACTACACCTAGCGGAGACTACACAGATACGCAGTATTTT

J gene: TRBJ2-6
V gene: TRBV4-2
D gene: .
clone size: .
CDR3 protein: CASSQEGPESSGANVLTF
CDR3 DNA: TGTGCCAGCAGCCAAGAGGGGCCAGAGAGCTCTGGGGCCAACGTCCTGACTTTC

J gene: TRBJ2-6
V gene: TRBV15
D gene: .
clone size: .
CDR3 protein: CATSRGTGSGANVLTF
CDR3 DNA: TGTGCCACCAGCAGAGGCACAGGCTCTGGGGCCAACGTCCTGACTTTC

J gene: TRBJ2-1
V gene: TRBV7-6
D gene: TRBD1
clone size: few
CDR3 protein: CASSRDRDPYNEQFF
CDR3 DNA: TGTGCCAGCAGCCGAGACAGGGACCCCTACAATGAGCAGTTCTTC

J gene: TRBJ1-1
V gene: TRBV10-1
D gene: .
clone size: many
CDR3 protein: CASSESGTVEAFF
CDR3 DNA: TGCGCCAGCAGTGAGTCCGGGACGGTTGAAGCTTTCTTT

J gene: TRBJ1-5
V gene: TRBV7-9
D gene: .
clone size: few
CDR3 protein: CASSLGGLSNQPQHF
CDR3 DNA: TGTGCCAGCAGCTTAGGAGGCCTTTCGAATCAGCCCCAGCATTTT

J gene: TRBJ2-3
V gene: TRBV11-2
D gene: .
clone size: .
CDR3 protein: CASSGTENTQYF
CDR3 DNA: TGTGCCAGCAGCGGGACGGAAAATACGCAGTATTTT

J gene: TRBJ2-5
V gene: TRBV28
D gene: .
clone size: few
CDR3 protein: CASSLPKETQYF
CDR3 DNA: TGTGCCAGCAGTCTCCCGAAAGAGACCCAGTACTTC

J gene: TRBJ1-5
V gene: TRBV7-2
D gene: .
clone size: many
CDR3 protein: CASRAFRGANQPQHF
CDR3 DNA: TGTGCCAGCAGGGCATTTCGGGGGGCGAATCAGCCCCAGCATTTT

J gene: TRBJ2-3
V gene: TRBV9
D gene: .
clone size: .
CDR3 protein: CASSSTGTSDTQYF
CDR3 DNA: TGTGCCAGCAGCTCAACCGGGACGTCAGATACGCAGTATTTT

J gene: TRBJ2-1
V gene: TRBV7-8
D gene: .
clone size: few
CDR3 protein: CASSRDNF
CDR3 DNA: TGTGCCAGCAGCCGGGATAACTTC

J gene: TRBJ2-1
V gene: TRBV4-2
D gene: .
clone size: .
CDR3 protein: CASSQDSSMASYNEQFF
CDR3 DNA: TGTGCCAGCAGCCAAGACTCGAGCATGGCCTCCTACAATGAGCAGTTCTTC

J gene: TRBJ1-2
V gene: TRBV29-1
D gene: .
clone size: .
CDR3 protein: CSVESIESPPNYGYTF
CDR3 DNA: TGCAGCGTGGAATCGATCGAATCTCCACCTAACTATGGCTACACCTTC

J gene: TRBJ2-7
V gene: TRBV20-1
D gene: .
clone size: .
CDR3 protein: CSARLGPYEQYF
CDR3 DNA: TGCAGTGCTAGGTTGGGGCCGTACGAGCAGTACTTC

J gene: TRBJ2-3
V gene: TRBV12-5
D gene: .
clone size: .
CDR3 protein: CASGLEGAGDTQYF
CDR3 DNA: TGTGCTAGTGGTTTGGAAGGGGCCGGAGATACGCAGTATTTT

J gene: TRBJ1-5
V gene: TRBV20-1
D gene: .
clone size: few
CDR3 protein: CSASEESNQPQHF
CDR3 DNA: TGCAGTGCGTCAGAGGAGAGCAATCAGCCCCAGCATTTT

J gene: TRBJ1-2
V gene: TRBV10-3
D gene: TRBD1
clone size: few
CDR3 protein: CAFGTGTNYGYTF
CDR3 DNA: TGTGCCTTCGGGACAGGGACTAACTATGGCTACACCTTC

J gene: TRBJ2-7
V gene: TRBV11-2
D gene: TRBD1
clone size: .
CDR3 protein: CASSPPRTGIYEQYF
CDR3 DNA: TGTGCCAGCAGCCCACCCCGGACAGGGATCTACGAGCAGTACTTC

J gene: TRBJ2-3
V gene: TRBV11-2
D gene: TRBD2
clone size: few
CDR3 protein: CASSPRLAGGHKDTQYF
CDR3 DNA: TGTGCCAGCAGCCCCCGACTAGCGGGGGGTCATAAAGATACGCAGTATTTT

J gene: TRBJ2-1
V gene: TRBV10-3
D gene: .
clone size: .
CDR3 protein: CAITEGYNEQFF
CDR3 DNA: TGTGCCATCACGGAGGGTTACAATGAGCAGTTCTTC

J gene: TRBJ1-1
V gene: TRBV2
D gene: TRBD1
clone size: .
CDR3 protein: CASRARTGGSTEAFF
CDR3 DNA: TGTGCCAGCAGAGCCCGGACAGGGGGAAGCACTGAAGCTTTCTTT

J gene: TRBJ2-3
V gene: TRBV6-5
D gene: .
clone size: .
CDR3 protein: CASSPAGWDTQYF
CDR3 DNA: TGTGCCAGCAGTCCTGCGGGGTGGGATACGCAGTATTTT

J gene: TRBJ2-1
V gene: TRBV28
D gene: .
clone size: .
CDR3 protein: CASSTYEQFF
CDR3 DNA: TGTGCCAGCAGTACGTATGAGCAGTTCTTC

J gene: TRBJ1-1
V gene: TRBV7-9
D gene: .
clone size: many
CDR3 protein: CASSFSLGTEAFF
CDR3 DNA: TGTGCCAGCAGCTTTAGCTTGGGCACTGAAGCTTTCTTT

J gene: TRBJ1-2
V gene: TRBV20-1
D gene: TRBD1
clone size: many
CDR3 protein: CSALDRNYGYTF
CDR3 DNA: TGCAGTGCTTTGGACAGGAACTATGGCTACACCTTC

J gene: TRBJ1-1
V gene: TRBV15
D gene: .
clone size: many
CDR3 protein: CATSRDLGAPEAFF
CDR3 DNA: TGTGCCACCAGCAGAGATTTGGGAGCCCCTGAAGCTTTCTTT

J gene: TRBJ1-4
V gene: TRBV6-1
D gene: .
clone size: .
CDR3 protein: CASSEGGQGLGKLFF
CDR3 DNA: TGTGCCAGCAGTGAAGGAGGGCAGGGACTTGGAAAACTGTTTTTT

J gene: TRBJ1-1
V gene: TRBV20-1
D gene: TRBD1
clone size: .
CDR3 protein: CSATLQGRRNTEAFF
CDR3 DNA: TGCAGTGCTACCTTACAGGGGAGGAGGAACACTGAAGCTTTCTTT

J gene: TRBJ2-7
V gene: TRBV4-1
D gene: TRBD1
clone size: few
CDR3 protein: CASSLTGGYSYEQYF
CDR3 DNA: TGCGCCAGCAGCCTGACAGGGGGTTATTCCTACGAGCAGTACTTC

J gene: TRBJ2-5
V gene: TRBV11-2
D gene: .
clone size: many
CDR3 protein: CASSLQSVGETQYF
CDR3 DNA: TGTGCCAGCAGCTTACAGTCAGTTGGGGAGACCCAGTACTTC

J gene: TRBJ2-7
V gene: TRBV12-3/TRBV12-4
D gene: TRBD1
clone size: .
CDR3 protein: CASSLSDRGYEQYF
CDR3 DNA: TGTGCCAGCAGTTTATCAGACAGGGGCTACGAGCAGTACTTC

J gene: TRBJ2-7
V gene: TRBV5-1
D gene: .
clone size: .
CDR3 protein: CASSRPAGDRIPYEQYF
CDR3 DNA: TGCGCCAGCAGCCGCCCGGCGGGGGACAGGATTCCCTACGAGCAGTACTTC

J gene: TRBJ1-1
V gene: TRBV10-3
D gene: .
clone size: few
CDR3 protein: CAISDEGWTEAFF
CDR3 DNA: TGTGCCATCAGTGATGAGGGGTGGACTGAAGCTTTCTTT

J gene: TRBJ1-6
V gene: TRBV6-4
D gene: TRBD1
clone size: many
CDR3 protein: CASQQGNSPLHF
CDR3 DNA: TGTGCCAGCCAACAGGGGAATTCACCCCTCCACTTT

J gene: TRBJ1-1
V gene: TRBV29-1
D gene: .
clone size: .
CDR3 protein: CSGQVWNTEAFF
CDR3 DNA: TGCAGCGGGCAGGTCTGGAACACTGAAGCTTTCTTT

J gene: TRBJ2-1
V gene: TRBV6-5
D gene: TRBD2
clone size: few
CDR3 protein: CASSGLAGGLNEQFF
CDR3 DNA: TGTGCCAGCAGCGGGCTAGCGGGGGGTTTAAATGAGCAGTTCTTC

J gene: TRBJ1-4
V gene: TRBV6-5
D gene: TRBD1
clone size: .
CDR3 protein: CASSYQGGLTNEKLFF
CDR3 DNA: TGTGCCAGCAGTTACCAGGGGGGATTGACTAATGAAAAACTGTTTTTT

J gene: TRBJ2-7
V gene: TRBV28
D gene: .
clone size: few
CDR3 protein: CASSLWRDEQYF
CDR3 DNA: TGTGCCAGCAGTTTATGGAGGGACGAGCAGTACTTC

J gene: TRBJ1-1
V gene: TRBV12-3/TRBV12-4
D gene: TRBD1
clone size: few
CDR3 protein: CASRESGGTEAFF
CDR3 DNA: TGTGCCAGCAGAGAATCAGGGGGCACTGAAGCTTTCTTT

J gene: TRBJ1-2
V gene: TRBV10-2
D gene: .
clone size: few
CDR3 protein: CASRPGPNPYGYTF
CDR3 DNA: TGCGCCAGCAGACCGGGACCGAACCCCTATGGCTACACCTTC

J gene: TRBJ2-5
V gene: TRBV20-1
D gene: .
clone size: once
CDR3 protein: CSARDYRGTQYF
CDR3 DNA: TGCAGTGCTAGAGATTATCGAGGGACCCAGTACTTC

J gene: TRBJ1-1
V gene: TRBV15
D gene: .
clone size: many
CDR3 protein: CATSRDPGTGNTEAFF
CDR3 DNA: TGTGCCACCAGCAGAGATCCTGGGACGGGGAACACTGAAGCTTTCTTT

J gene: TRBJ2-5
V gene: TRBV14
D gene: .
clone size: .
CDR3 protein: CASSQDRGQETQYF
CDR3 DNA: TGTGCCAGCAGCCAAGATAGGGGGCAAGAGACCCAGTACTTC

J gene: TRBJ2-4
V gene: TRBV7-9
D gene: .
clone size: .
CDR3 protein: CASRPIGGATKNIQYF
CDR3 DNA: TGTGCCAGCAGACCCATTGGTGGGGCAACCAAAAACATTCAGTACTTC

J gene: TRBJ2-5
V gene: TRBV6-2/TRBV6-3
D gene: TRBD2
clone size: few
CDR3 protein: CASSPRGLAETQYF
CDR3 DNA: TGTGCCAGCAGCCCACGTGGACTAGCGGAGACCCAGTACTTC

J gene: TRBJ2-1
V gene: TRBV29-1
D gene: .
clone size: many
CDR3 protein: CSVGNYNEQFF
CDR3 DNA: TGCAGCGTTGGAAACTACAATGAGCAGTTCTTC

J gene: TRBJ2-7
V gene: TRBV7-2
D gene: TRBD2
clone size: .
CDR3 protein: CASSGTGGVPSYEQYF
CDR3 DNA: TGTGCCAGCAGCGGAACGGGGGGAGTTCCCTCCTACGAGCAGTACTTC

J gene: TRBJ2-5
V gene: TRBV24-1
D gene: .
clone size: many
CDR3 protein: CATEGAPQETQYF
CDR3 DNA: TGTGCCACCGAGGGTGCTCCTCAAGAGACCCAGTACTTC

J gene: TRBJ2-7
V gene: TRBV5-1
D gene: .
clone size: few
CDR3 protein: CASSSLKGRYEQYF
CDR3 DNA: TGCGCCAGCAGCTCCCTCAAAGGGAGGTACGAGCAGTACTTC

J gene: TRBJ1-1
V gene: TRBV9
D gene: TRBD1
clone size: many
CDR3 protein: CASSAGSTGANTEAFF
CDR3 DNA: TGTGCCAGCAGCGCCGGATCCACAGGGGCGAACACTGAAGCTTTCTTT